This T cell receptor (beta chain) is from a study of blood T cell repertoires in COVID-19. Overall study context: Acute and convalescent COVID-19 specimens originated in the United States, Italy and Spain. The cDNA or gDNA used as material had been derived from T cells, B-cell-depleted T cells, or PBMCs.

As handled by the study authors: Reference gene primer amplification in the assay estimated nucleated cell counts. Clones were sequenced by immunoSEQ multiplex PCR, and TCRdb holds only the in-frame ones, with some missing. The V and J calls and clone size are taken from that table; D and trimming were inferred from the DNA. The table includes about 120,000 clones, 80% to 90% detected once. Trimming removed 2 bases at V and 6 bases at J, with 10 bases between. The CDR3 runs 14 residues. Germline V CDR1 and CDR2: SNHLY, FYNNEI. This chain connects TRBV2 to TRBJ2-2, with D perhaps TRBD2 (6 bases). Sequenced sample: peripheral blood. The receptor was derived from a man between 65 and 85 years old with active or convalescent COVID-19. This CDR3 is CASSEQGGPGELFF. The DNA for the CDR3 is TGTGCCAGCAGTGAACAGGGAGGTCCCGGGGAGCTGTTTTTT.